This T cell receptor (beta chain) was captured by sequencing in a study of cytomegalovirus exposure and HLA in healthy donors (dated by TCRdb to 2016 to 2017). For the study in its entirety: In an earlier analysis of fewer than 750 of the donors, 250 to 350 Gb of sequence data and 120 million or so unique TCR beta sequences from about 179 million T cells were reported. HLA typing covered class I and class II loci at four-digit resolution. All discovery cohort repertoires had been generated using a single sequencing platform. An earlier analysis of around 640 of the donors used high-throughput TCR beta sequencing to judge whether each TCR beta V gene segment behaved as functional or pseudogenic. About 310 gigabases of sequencing data and tens of millions of unique TCR sequences were included in an early release covering around 600 HLA-typed donors. Donor age, sex, ethnicity and CMV serostatus were compiled together with the repertoire data. On average, around 240,000 unique TCR beta nucleotide sequences were sequenced per donor among a few hundred genotyped donors of the cohort, with about 19% of those sequences being non-productive. Using immunosequencing, the study profiled T cell repertoires from 666 subjects and related those repertoires to cytomegalovirus serostatus. Genome-wide SNP genotypes for about 65% of the roughly 670 donors were used in a later genetic analysis, which treated that subset as a discovery cohort. Of the approximately 370 genotyped donors, less than 85% were placed in the genetic ancestry cluster associated with self-reported Caucasian donors. A later analysis re-analyzed previously published TCR beta repertoires from 660 or so donors and added high-resolution HLA genotyping to study TCR occurrence patterns. A separate validation cohort of more than 100 different subjects was used in addition to the roughly 640-subject first cohort. High-throughput TCR immunosequencing, statistical association of individual TCRs with disease status, and machine learning were combined to predict cytomegalovirus infection status. The aim of the study was to test whether cataloging public T cell receptors could identify signatures of past pathogen exposure. In the later analysis, no new phenotypic data were used to find candidate immune exposures; instead, reliance was placed on TCR beta sequences and their occurrence across donors. Roughly 5 DR-DQ haplotypes were handled as single units for association and clustering because linkage in the cohort was strong. The number of typed donors differed by locus: about 629-630 for A, B, C, DRB1 and DQB1; 522 for DQA1; approximately 600 for DPA1; and roughly 470 for DPB1.

For this clone: The antigen this receptor binds is unknown. No much larger clone exists at a distance of one base, and base qualities are not known.

Library preparation was by the immunoSEQ multiplex PCR assay. The multiplex PCR relied on a mix of 60 forward primers for TCR Vbeta segments and 13 reverse primers for TCR Jbeta segments. A multiplex PCR assay on genomic DNA amplified the CDR3 region of rearranged TCR beta genes. On the Illumina HiSeq System, the amplified TCR beta libraries were sequenced as 87-base-pair reads. Regarding the original processing steps: Across the 600 to 700 repertoires, a later analysis counted tens of millions of unique TCR beta chains, roughly 11 million of which were shared by at least two donors. Raw reads were error-corrected and collapsed into unique sequences by a nearest-neighbor algorithm in which closely related sequences were merged to remove PCR and sequencing errors. CDR3 sequences were aligned to IMGT reference sequences to assign V, D and J gene segments. For a sequence to be retained, a match of at least six nucleotides to both a V gene segment and a J gene segment was required. Rearrangements were called productive when the CDR3 lacked stop codons and stayed in frame with V and J; all others were non-productive. CDR3 was defined according to IMGT convention as the region running from the second conserved V-encoded cysteine to the conserved J-encoded phenylalanine. Sequences without an unambiguous match to a single V gene segment were excluded from the earlier analysis of over 500 of the donors. In an earlier analysis of some 590 of the donors, a V segment was called functional when productive rearrangements were above 56.7%, and segregating when the standard deviation between donors exceeded 5%. A statistical classification framework was built to diagnose cytomegalovirus status from the catalog of TCR beta chain sequences. In a later analysis, TCR nucleotide sequences were compared against IMGT/GENE-DB human TR gene sequences so that V and J genes could be assigned. A later analysis assigned CDR3 sequences and most-parsimonious VDJ recombination scenarios with the TCRdist pipeline. In a later analysis, each TCR beta chain was defined by its CDR3 amino acid sequence together with its V-gene family, and reads without a unique V-gene family were excluded. A later analysis removed 500 to 650 highly shared, low-generation-probability nucleotide sequences to deal with suspected cross-contamination and a sequencing artifact. In a later analysis, a clonal expansion index for each public chain was calculated from normalized within-repertoire ranks of inferred template counts. Generation probabilities in a later analysis came from a VDJ recombination model fitted to out-of-frame rearrangements, and those results were checked against IGoR. Hypergeometric tests were used in a later analysis to score TCR-TCR, TCR-HLA and TCR-CMV co-occurrence, with a repertoire-size bias correction applied to the TCR pairs. To estimate false discovery rates, a later analysis permuted the HLA or CMV assignments 20 times. In a later analysis, co-occurring TCRs were grouped using DBSCAN, and TCRdist sequence similarity was added for clustering within HLA-allele-positive subsets. Co-occurrence clustering excluded repertoires with fewer than 30,000 or more than 120,000 public chains, plus five with anomalous nucleotide sharing. Held by TCRdb, this immuneACCESS table contains in-frame sequences only and omits some clones. Under half of the omission traces to an unresolved V gene where checked; the cause of the rest is unknown. V and J calls and clone size follow that table, whereas D and trimming were derived from the DNA. A total of some 100,000 clones appear in this sample, under 85% of them only once. Of the sample, roughly an eighth is held by the ten largest clones.

What the research found in general, with its limitations: Correlated functional status among segregating V segments might be attributable to linkage disequilibrium, but an unknown experimental factor could not be ruled out. A group of highly shared sequence variants was considered likely to be a technical artifact of the sequencing pipeline. The classifier was reported to diagnose cytomegalovirus status with high specificity and sensitivity in both the original cohort and the validation cohort. Compared with equally common non-associated chains, HLA-associated TCR beta chains in a later analysis were more clonally expanded and had lower generation probabilities. V-gene and J-gene trimming of TCR beta chains was associated with a missense DCLRE1C variant in a later genetic analysis, and the association was replicated in an independent cohort. Because HLA typing was missing for some donors at each locus, association tests included only the typed subset. The cohort was sequenced for TCR beta chains only, and without alpha or paired-chain data the features that could be detected were limited. A further reported finding was that TCR beta sequences accurately predicted the HLA-A and HLA-B alleles for most subjects in the first cohort. At a false discovery rate of 0.05, a later analysis linked under 20,000 TCR beta sequences to specific HLA alleles. Assigning TCR associations to individual alleles was difficult when HLA alleles, especially DR and DQ, strongly co-occurred. In the study, some 160 TCR beta chains were listed as associated with cytomegalovirus. Several of the top co-occurrence clusters appeared to be linked to parvovirus B19, influenza, CMV and Epstein-Barr virus, according to a later analysis. In vitro tests confirmed that a few of the cytomegalovirus-associated TCR beta chains recognize cytomegalovirus antigens. A later analysis found that TCR association rates varied across HLA loci, with DRB1 alleles showing the most associated TCRs and HLA-C alleles the fewest. A later analysis found that most CMV-associated TCR beta chains appeared HLA-restricted, with HLA associations seemingly driven largely by CMV exposure. Across donors, most TCR sequences were observed very rarely, whereas some public TCRs were present in many individuals. Roughly uniform sequencing depth across donors was assumed in presence/absence analyses, although this assumption may not hold. The only immune exposure information available for the cohort was CMV serostatus. A later genetic analysis reported fewer N-insertions in productive TCRs among donors in an Asian-associated ancestry cluster than the roughly 700-donor mean. Because counts were too low, under 20 rarely observed V segments, including chromosome 9 orphons, were left out of the earlier analysis of 587 of the donors. The authors suggested that the approach could potentially be extended to other disease states and immunological phenotypes. Some IMGT-functional V segments, including TRBV6-2 and TRBV6-3, could not be distinguished by the 87-base-pair reads and were therefore excluded. In an earlier analysis of 587 of the donors, most TCR beta V segments were observed in productive rearrangements about 87% or about 30% of the time, broadly matching IMGT annotations.

In total, about 650 healthy bone marrow donors made up the cohort. Cohort members were all nominally healthy when sampled, although unrecorded immune exposures were likely present. The donor was CMV seropositive and was included in the group of 289 seropositive cohort members. Each donor provided a peripheral blood sample, and peripheral blood mononuclear cells were used for TCR beta sequencing. Genomic DNA was extracted from the blood cell samples with the Qiagen DNeasy Blood Extraction Kit. The germline V gene sets CDR1 to SGHTA and CDR2 to FQGNSA. From cysteine to phenylalanine, the CDR3 is 17 amino acids long. Only the CDR3 DNA stays, 51 bases, in frame from base 1. V and J lose 3 bases and 0 bases, and a span of 16 bases separates them.

The material sequenced was PBMCs. The rearranged segments are TRBV7-2 and TRBJ2-3; the D gene is perhaps TRBD2, on 5 matching bases. This clonotype originated in an older woman in good health and CMV-seropositive. At the DNA level, the sequence is TGTGCCAGCAGCTTGGGAGTGGGGATTTCGAGCACAGATACGCAGTATTTT. It codes for CASSLGVGISSTDTQYF.